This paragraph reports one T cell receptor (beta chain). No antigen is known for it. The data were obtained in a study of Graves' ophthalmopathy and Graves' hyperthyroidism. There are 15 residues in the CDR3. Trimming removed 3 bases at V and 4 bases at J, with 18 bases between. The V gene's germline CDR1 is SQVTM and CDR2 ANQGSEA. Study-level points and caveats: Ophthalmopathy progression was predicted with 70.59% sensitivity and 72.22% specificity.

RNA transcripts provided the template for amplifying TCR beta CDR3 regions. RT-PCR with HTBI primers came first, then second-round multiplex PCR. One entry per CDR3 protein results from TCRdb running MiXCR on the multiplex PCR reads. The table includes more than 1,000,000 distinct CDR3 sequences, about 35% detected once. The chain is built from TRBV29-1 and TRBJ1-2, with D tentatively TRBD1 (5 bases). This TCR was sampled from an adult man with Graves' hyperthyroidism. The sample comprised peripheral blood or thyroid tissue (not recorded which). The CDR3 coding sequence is TGCAGCGTTGAGTTGCGGGGCAGTCGCAGCTATGGCTACACCTTC. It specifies CSVELRGSRSYGYTF.